This TCR beta chain originates from a study of T cells in Graves' hyperthyroidism and ophthalmopathy. The study's findings and limits: Peripheral blood also featured most of the thyroid clonotypes expanded above 0.001.

This clonotype was counted ten times or more. The antigen is not known. Patients showing uncontrolled infection, other autoimmune disease, pregnancy or lactation were ineligible. The PBMCs studied were ones that came from 9 to 10 ml fresh peripheral blood. RNA transcripts served as the template for amplifying TCR beta CDR3 regions. The HTBI primer set drove a first-round RT-PCR of the TCR CDR3. One entry per CDR3 protein, called by TCRdb with MiXCR from the multiplex PCR reads. The sample yields 600,000 to 700,000 distinct CDR3 sequences, roughly 14% seen once. Trimming removed 6 bases from V and 0 bases from J; junction bases left unmatched: 4. Germline CDR1 is LNHDA and CDR2 is SQIVND (reference sequence). The CDR3 covers 14 residues.

Sequenced: blood. The genes are TRBV19 and TRBJ1-2, with 7 bases identical to TRBD1. The sequence was obtained from a middle-aged woman with Graves' ophthalmopathy. DNA of the CDR3: TGTGCCAGTAGCGAGACAGGGACTAACTATGGCTACACCTTC. Translation: CASSETGTNYGYTF.